The rows below give T cell receptor beta chains drawn from one sample of a study of blood T cell repertoires in COVID-19. TCRdb keeps only in-frame clones here, not all; method: immunoSEQ multiplex PCR. Of under 400,000 clones in the sample, around 89% are singletons; the top ten hold 6.5%. The sample taken for sequencing was peripheral blood. Receptors were obtained from a man between 18 and 35 years old with active or convalescent COVID-19. Each CDR3 is given with its conserved first and last residue. The D gene is left open where the match is weak. Clone size is shown for a subset of rows, as once, few, many or a class of expanded clone.

clone size	V gene	D gene	J gene	CDR3 DNA	CDR3 protein
NA	TRBV7-9	TRBD2	TRBJ2-7	TGTGCCAGCAGCTTAGCGGCGGGAGATGGCGAGCAGTACTTC	CASSLAAGDGEQYF
NA	TRBV19	NA	TRBJ2-3	TGTGCCAGTAGAACAGGGACCACAGATACGCAGTATTTT	CASRTGTTDTQYF
NA	TRBV27	TRBD2	TRBJ2-7	TGTGCCAGCAGTACCATCGGGACTAGCGGCGAGCAGTACTTC	CASSTIGTSGEQYF
NA	TRBV29-1	TRBD2	TRBJ2-7	TGCAGCGTTGCTCTAGCGGGCTCCTACGAGCAGTACTTC	CSVALAGSYEQYF
NA	TRBV18	NA	TRBJ2-7	TGTGCCAGCTCACCAGCAGAATACGAGCAGTACTTC	CASSPAEYEQYF
NA	TRBV27	NA	TRBJ1-5	TGTGCCAGCAGTCCAGACCTGGGGGCTTATAGCCAGCATTTT	CASSPDLGAYSQHF
NA	TRBV7-2	TRBD1	TRBJ2-1	TGTGCCAGCAGCTTAGATCGAAGGACAGGGGCCTACAATGAGCAGTTCTTC	CASSLDRRTGAYNEQFF
NA	TRBV19	NA	TRBJ1-3	TGTGCCAGTAGTATTTCCGTCTCTGGAAACACCATATATTTT	CASSISVSGNTIYF
NA	TRBV7-2	NA	TRBJ1-3	TGTGCCAGCAGCCGGGGGGTCGATGGAAACACCATATATTTT	CASSRGVDGNTIYF
NA	TRBV6-6	NA	TRBJ1-6	TGTGCCAGCAGTTATAGCGTTGCAAGCGGGGGTTCACCCCTCCACTTT	CASSYSVASGGSPLHF
NA	TRBV20-1	NA	TRBJ2-7	TGCAGTGCCTACTCGTACGAGCAGTACTTC	CSAYSYEQYF
NA	TRBV7-6	NA	TRBJ2-1	TGTGCCAGCAGCTCCCGGAGGGGGCACAATTCTCATCCTGAGCAGTTCTTC	CASSSRRGHNSHPEQFF
NA	TRBV28	TRBD1	TRBJ2-5	TGTGCCAGCAGTAAGCGGACAGGAGGAGAGACCCAGTACTTC	CASSKRTGGETQYF
few	TRBV28	NA	TRBJ2-7	TGTGCCAGCAGTTTATGGGGGACACATAAACTCTACGAGCAGTACTTC	CASSLWGTHKLYEQYF
NA	TRBV13	NA	TRBJ1-2	TGTGCCAGCAGCTTGGGAAGGACAATTAACTATGGCTACACCTTC	CASSLGRTINYGYTF
NA	TRBV6-1	NA	TRBJ2-1	TGTGCCAGCAGTGAATCTGGTAGCTACAATGAGCAGTTCTTC	CASSESGSYNEQFF